These T cell receptor beta chains were read from a single sample in a study of blood T cell repertoires in COVID-19. The repertoire was sequenced with immunoSEQ multiplex PCR; TCRdb's copy has only in-frame clones and lacks some. There are about 120,000 clones in the sample; about 86% occur only once, and roughly 2.1% lies in the top ten. Sequencing was done on a sample of peripheral blood. All receptors come from a woman aged 45 to 65 with acute or convalescent COVID-19. The conserved cysteine and the conserved F or W are not part of the CDR3 here. A D gene is named only where the DNA matches it firmly.

j_call d_call v_call cdr3_aa
TRBJ2-7 TRBD2 TRBV6-2/TRBV6-3 ASSRGLGLAYYEQY
TRBJ2-7 NA TRBV4-1 ASSRGGGAEQY
TRBJ2-5 TRBD1 TRBV6-1 ASSERRRQGSRETQY
TRBJ2-1 TRBD2 TRBV6-2/TRBV6-3 ASSYLPGTSVYNEQF
TRBJ2-5 TRBD2 TRBV2 ASSITSGGAETQY
TRBJ1-5 NA TRBV19 ASSPRGALSNQPQH
TRBJ1-5 NA TRBV7-9 ASSLGQRGNQPQH
TRBJ1-1 NA TRBV4-3 ASSQEGGLTEAF
TRBJ1-1 NA TRBV3-1/TRBV3-2 ASSQARRGTEAF
TRBJ2-2 TRBD2 TRBV9 ASSVVAGLAGGPTGELF
TRBJ1-4 NA TRBV7-6 ASSSYGATNEKLF
TRBJ2-1 TRBD1 TRBV7-2 ASSQDRDPYNEQF
TRBJ2-1 NA TRBV6-5 ASSYGWNGDNEQF
TRBJ2-3 TRBD1 TRBV5-1 ASSVGQTADTQY
TRBJ1-2 TRBD1 TRBV11-2 ASSRDRGLSGYT
TRBJ1-5 NA TRBV18 ASSPGGAGQPQH
TRBJ2-7 TRBD2 TRBV7-2 ASSRSSGGSYEQY
TRBJ1-1 NA TRBV7-9 ASSILGMNTEAF
TRBJ2-7 NA TRBV7-7 ASSSETGPHYEQY
TRBJ1-2 TRBD1 TRBV11-3 ASSPHPPGQVLGYYGYT
TRBJ1-5 TRBD1 TRBV29-1 SVQDRQGQPQH
TRBJ1-4 NA TRBV7-9 ASSLGIEGEKLF
TRBJ1-1 TRBD1 TRBV7-2 ASSLFGQGNTEAF
TRBJ1-1 NA TRBV4-3 ASSPDRRGTEAF